The clone carrying this T cell receptor beta chain turned up a few times. The antigen is not known. CDR3 length: 13 residues. Trimming took 5 bases from V and 8 from J; bases not matched to a gene: 8. Germline V gene data show CDR1 as SNHLY and CDR2 as FYNNEI. On average, the one heparinised blood draw given by each donor was 90 to 150 mL. Of the isolated RNA, all was reverse transcribed, and so the sequenced material was expressed TCRB transcripts. The read count averaged approximately 3.5 million across naive, central memory and regulatory T cell samples. Assay: immunoSEQ multiplex PCR; the TCRdb copy retains only in-frame clones and omits some. This repertoire shows roughly 340,000 clones, less than 15% found once; its top ten account for about 0.015%. This entry comes from a study of beta chain features in type 1 diabetes. Study outcomes and limitations: Any role of HLA type in TCRB rearrangement remained unresolved here. Shorter TCRB CDR3s, moderately but significantly so, marked every one of the four CD4+ subsets in Type 1 diabetes patients.

The sequencing sample was made of naive CD4+ T cells from blood. The V call is TRBV2, the J call TRBJ1-2; 7 bases are shared with TRBD1. The sequence was collected from a woman between 18 and 29 years old with type 1 diabetes. CDR3 nucleotides: TGTGCCAGCAGTCAAAATACAGGGGACGGCTACACCTTC. It codes for CASSQNTGDGYTF.